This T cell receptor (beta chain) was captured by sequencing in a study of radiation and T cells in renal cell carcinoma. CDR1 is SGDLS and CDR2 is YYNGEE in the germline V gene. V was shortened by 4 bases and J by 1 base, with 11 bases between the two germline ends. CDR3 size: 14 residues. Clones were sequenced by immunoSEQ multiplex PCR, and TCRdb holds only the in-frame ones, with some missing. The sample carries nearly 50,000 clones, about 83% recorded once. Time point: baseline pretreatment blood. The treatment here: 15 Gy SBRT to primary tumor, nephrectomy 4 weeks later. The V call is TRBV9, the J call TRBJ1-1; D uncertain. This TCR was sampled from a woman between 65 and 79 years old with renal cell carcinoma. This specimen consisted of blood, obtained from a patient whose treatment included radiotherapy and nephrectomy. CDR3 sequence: CASSTNDWNTEAFF. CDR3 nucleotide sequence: TGTGCCAGCAGCACAAACGACTGGAACACTGAAGCTTTCTTT.